The rows below give T cell receptor beta chains drawn from one sample of a study of molecular identifiers for immune sequencing clone quantification. TCRdb used MiXCR to reprocess the PCR reads, holding one entry per CDR3 protein. The data contain 400,000 to 600,000 distinct CDR3 sequences, around 25% of them singletons. The sequenced sample was naive CD8+ T cells from blood, with Jurkat cell RNA spiked in. The receptor source for this set is a human donor in good health. Some libraries in this study had Jurkat cell RNA spiked in. Both conserved end residues are part of each CDR3. A D gene is named only where the DNA matches it firmly. Clone size is not always given. Where it is, it says once, few, many or a class for expanded clones.

- TRBD2 TRBJ2-3 TRBV28 CASSLGSGSGSGDTQYF TGTGCCAGCAGCCTAGGGAGCGGGAGCGGGTCGGGAGATACGCAGTATTTT
many - TRBJ1-1 TRBV4-3 CASSQSLMPPMGTEAFF TGCGCCAGCAGCCAGTCCCTCATGCCCCCCATGGGCACTGAAGCTTTCTTT
- TRBD2 TRBJ2-1 TRBV2 CASSVLAGEVRNEQFF TGTGCCAGCAGTGTTCTAGCGGGGGAGGTTAGAAATGAGCAGTTCTTC
- - TRBJ1-4 TRBV21-1 CASRCEDRGPDEKLFF TGTGCCAGCAGGTGTGAGGACAGGGGGCCGGATGAAAAACTGTTTTTT
- - TRBJ2-2 TRBV4-3 CASRQDPARAGTGELFF TGCGCCAGCCGCCAAGATCCGGCCAGGGCAGGGACCGGGGAGCTGTTTTTT
once - TRBJ2-7 TRBV4-3 CASSQDLTVSYEQYF TGCGCCAGCAGCCAAGATCTTACAGTTTCCTACGAGCAGTACTTC
many - TRBJ1-1 TRBV12-3/TRBV12-4 CASSFEQAEAFF TGTGCCAGCAGTTTTGAACAGGCTGAAGCTTTCTTT
few - TRBJ1-1 TRBV5-1 CASSLVPEKNTEAFF TGCGCCAGCAGCTTGGTTCCTGAAAAGAACACTGAAGCTTTCTTT
many TRBD1 TRBJ1-1 TRBV6-2/TRBV6-3 CAIWTGDHTEAFF TGTGCCATTTGGACAGGGGACCACACTGAAGCTTTCTTT
many TRBD1 TRBJ2-1 TRBV2 CASSEGQGAIHEQFF TGTGCCAGCAGTGAGGGGCAGGGGGCCATCCATGAGCAGTTCTTC
many - TRBJ2-7 TRBV5-1 CASSQGNEQYF TGCGCCAGCAGCCAAGGGAACGAGCAGTACTTC
few - TRBJ2-5 TRBV2 CASYLDRTQETQYF TGTGCCAGTTACCTTGACCGGACCCAAGAGACCCAGTACTTC
few - TRBJ2-7 TRBV7-8 CASSFDWDPGISEQYF TGTGCCAGCAGCTTTGACTGGGACCCAGGGATCAGCGAGCAGTACTTC
few - TRBJ1-2 TRBV6-5 CASSYSRLGNLDGYTF TGTGCCAGCAGTTACTCGAGGTTAGGGAATCTGGATGGCTACACCTTC
few TRBD2 TRBJ2-3 TRBV12-3/TRBV12-4 CASSLTSGIITDTQYF TGTGCCAGCAGTTTAACTAGCGGGATCATCACAGATACGCAGTATTTT
- - TRBJ1-4 TRBV4-3 CASSQDLSQGGIEKLFF TGCGCCAGCAGCCAAGACTTGTCACAGGGCGGTATTGAAAAACTGTTTTTT
once TRBD1 TRBJ2-7 TRBV28 CASSFVPGQGGYEQYF TGTGCCAGCAGTTTCGTCCCGGGACAGGGAGGCTACGAGCAGTACTTC
few - TRBJ2-1 TRBV7-6 CASSLRGQASGNEQFF TGTGCCAGCAGCTTAAGGGGCCAGGCAAGTGGGAATGAGCAGTTCTTC
- - TRBJ2-1 TRBV7-9 CASRSSQENSYNEQFF TGTGCCAGCAGGTCCTCGCAGGAAAATTCCTACAATGAGCAGTTCTTC
many - TRBJ1-2 TRBV6-2/TRBV6-3 CASSYSSPMQDGYTF TGTGCCAGCAGTTACTCATCCCCAATGCAGGACGGCTACACCTTC
many - TRBJ1-1 TRBV14 CASSPEGRTEAFF TGTGCCAGCAGCCCGGAAGGGCGAACTGAAGCTTTCTTT